One T cell receptor (beta chain) is described in this entry. Per the germline V gene, CDR1 is SGHNT and CDR2 is YYREEE (reference sequence). The V and J ends lost 1 base and 4 bases respectively, with 14 bases between them. The CDR3 has 15 residues. The data belong to a study of blood T cell repertoires in COVID-19. In the study overall: PBMCs, B-cell-depleted T cells, or T cells provided the cDNA or gDNA that made up the material.

Repertoires were generated with immunoSEQ multiplex PCR, while TCRdb's copy carries only in-frame clones and drops some. The sample holds over 60,000 clones, 77% seen once. Specimen: peripheral blood. The rearrangement joins TRBV5-4 to TRBJ1-1; D gene unclear. This sequence was found in a human donor in a cohort sampled during active COVID-19. CDR3 residues: CASSLSEGGRTEAFF. DNA for the CDR3: TGTGCCAGCAGCTTGTCGGAGGGAGGGCGCACTGAAGCTTTCTTT.